These T cell receptor beta chains were read from a single sample in a study of blood T cell repertoires in COVID-19. Sequencing was performed with immunoSEQ multiplex PCR; in TCRdb, only in-frame clones are kept and a portion is missing. Among 100,000 to 150,000 clones listed, about 80% were seen once. Material for sequencing was peripheral blood. The receptors stem from a woman aged 45 to 65 with acute or convalescent COVID-19. The CDR3 runs from the conserved cysteine through the conserved F or W. The order of the fields is J gene, V gene, CDR3 protein.

J: TRBJ2-1; V: TRBV11-3; CDR3: CASSLSRSYNEQFF
J: TRBJ2-5; V: TRBV29-1; CDR3: CSVEQGARETQYF
J: TRBJ2-1; V: TRBV19; CDR3: CASSIQGTSYNEQFF
J: TRBJ1-2; V: TRBV4-1; CDR3: CASSQAAGFYGYTF
J: TRBJ2-2; V: TRBV7-2; CDR3: CASSARLENTGELFF
J: TRBJ2-1; V: TRBV28; CDR3: CASSRAGHNEQFF
J: TRBJ2-2; V: TRBV27; CDR3: CASSFVGATSSGGFLYGGELFF
J: TRBJ2-5; V: TRBV29-1; CDR3: CSVGATGPGETQYF
J: TRBJ2-2; V: TRBV3-1/TRBV3-2; CDR3: CASSQPGQGTGELFF
J: TRBJ2-5; V: TRBV27; CDR3: CASSFCQETQYF
J: TRBJ1-5; V: TRBV9; CDR3: CASSVGPGVSQPQHF
J: TRBJ2-3; V: TRBV10-1; CDR3: CASSGQRTDTQYF
J: TRBJ1-6; V: TRBV6-1; CDR3: CASSGAVNSPLHF
J: TRBJ1-2; V: TRBV29-1; CDR3: CSVGDRALYGYTF
J: TRBJ2-5; V: TRBV7-7; CDR3: CASSPEERGETQYF
J: TRBJ1-1; V: TRBV20-1; CDR3: CSALRGTEAFF
J: TRBJ2-5; V: TRBV5-1; CDR3: CASSLDRETQYF
J: TRBJ1-1; V: TRBV11-2; CDR3: CASSVPGTEFIRDTEAFF
J: TRBJ1-3; V: TRBV9; CDR3: CASSSGTPGNTIYF
J: TRBJ2-1; V: TRBV11-2; CDR3: CASSFSGSSSYNEQFF
J: TRBJ2-1; V: TRBV24-1; CDR3: CATSDPSGRNYNEQFF
J: TRBJ1-4; V: TRBV6-5; CDR3: CASGRQTTNEKLFF
J: TRBJ2-5; V: TRBV7-9; CDR3: CASSPQGMGETQYF
J: TRBJ1-2; V: TRBV3-1/TRBV3-2; CDR3: CASSQVTEYGYTF
J: TRBJ1-2; V: TRBV30; CDR3: CAWTPQYSNYGYTF
J: TRBJ1-2; V: TRBV9; CDR3: CASSVNDRVGGYTF
J: TRBJ2-1; V: TRBV19; CDR3: CASSMSRSLKNEQFF
J: TRBJ1-1; V: TRBV28; CDR3: CASSLRTGRRAFF
J: TRBJ2-7; V: TRBV6-6; CDR3: CASSRGVEQYF
J: TRBJ2-7; V: TRBV14; CDR3: CASSQGDRAPYEQYF
J: TRBJ2-5; V: TRBV9; CDR3: CASSGHSGRAGETQYF
J: TRBJ2-3; V: TRBV10-3; CDR3: CAIRGGGEADTQYF
J: TRBJ1-5; V: TRBV10-3; CDR3: CAISESSGNQPQHF
J: TRBJ1-1; V: TRBV2; CDR3: CASTGGLLNTEAFF
J: TRBJ1-1; V: TRBV2; CDR3: CASSRTGRTEAFF
J: TRBJ2-2; V: TRBV6-4; CDR3: CASRISGSNTGELFF
J: TRBJ2-7; V: TRBV2; CDR3: CASRRDRRAYEQYF
J: TRBJ2-3; V: TRBV19; CDR3: CASQNRAPAADTQYF
J: TRBJ2-2; V: TRBV5-5; CDR3: CASSFSPGTSATGELFF
J: TRBJ1-6; V: TRBV19; CDR3: CASSRGRRDNSPLHF
J: TRBJ2-1; V: TRBV5-4; CDR3: CASSLAGGTYNEQFF
J: TRBJ1-3; V: TRBV7-2; CDR3: CASSLQSGNTIYF
J: TRBJ1-4; V: TRBV7-9; CDR3: CASSSGTGDEKLFF
J: TRBJ2-5; V: TRBV5-1; CDR3: CASSLPLGQETQYF
J: TRBJ1-2; V: TRBV19; CDR3: CASSMGNRGGRVYGYTF
J: TRBJ2-7; V: TRBV11-2; CDR3: CASSLGLAGVAYEQYF
J: TRBJ1-2; V: TRBV4-1; CDR3: CASSQLIGGAYGYTF
J: TRBJ2-1; V: TRBV5-1; CDR3: CASSSSGGTYNEQFF
J: TRBJ1-4; V: TRBV15; CDR3: CATSSRQGNEKLFF